Below are 13 T cell receptor beta chains sequenced from a single sample in a study of blood T cell repertoires in COVID-19. The repertoire was sequenced with immunoSEQ multiplex PCR; TCRdb's copy has only in-frame clones and lacks some. The profile shows 200,000 to 300,000 clones, roughly 84% of them singletons. The specimen sequenced was peripheral blood. These receptors came from a man in his forties or fifties who had recovered from COVID-19.

V gene TRBV7-2 combines with J gene TRBJ2-3, with 7 nucleotides matching TRBD2. CDR1 and CDR2 from the germline V gene are SGHTA and FQGNSA. The CDR3 runs 16 residues. V gave up 3 bases and J gave up 4 bases; unmatched junction bases: 10. The DNA of the CDR3 is TGTGCCAGCAGCTTTGGACTAGGCCGAGATTCAGATACGCAGTATTTT. Protein: CASSFGLGRDSDTQYF.

Only a few counts were recorded for this clone. The gene calls are TRBV19 and TRBJ2-6; D possibly corresponds to TRBD1 (6 bases). V lost 5 bases and J lost 0, with 11 bases in between. The germline V gene encodes CDR1 LNHDA and CDR2 SQIVND (reference sequence). The CDR3 loop spans 16 amino acids. CDR3 nucleotides: TGTGCCAGTAGTGAAGGACAGATCTCTGGGGCCAACGTCCTGACTTTC. Translated: CASSEGQISGANVLTF.

J is TRBJ1-2 and V is TRBV9, with 8 bases lining up with TRBD1. From germline, CDR1 is SGDLS and CDR2 YYNGEE. The V and J ends lost 4 bases and 0 bases, in that order; junction bases with no gene match: 11. The CDR3 contains 17 residues. Written as DNA, the CDR3 is TGTGCCAGCAGCAGACAACAGGGGGGTTTGGCTAACTATGGCTACACCTTC. Translating it yields CASSRQQGGLANYGYTF. Using reference TRBV9 and TRBJ1-2 for the parts outside the CDR3, the full variable domain is DSGVTQTPKHLITATGQRVTLRCSPRSGDLSVYWYQQSLDQGLQFLIQYYNGEERAKGNILERFSAQQFPDLHSELNLSSLELGDSALYFCASSRQQGGLANYGYTFGSGTRLTVV.

This clone has just a few counts. This chain joins TRBV28 and TRBJ1-1, with 8 nucleotides matching TRBD1. V trimming: 9 bases; J trimming: 3 bases; junction bases outside the gene matches: 6. Germline CDR1 MDHEN, CDR2 SYDVKM. The CDR3 has 13 amino acids. In DNA form, the CDR3 reads TGTGCCAGTAGGACAGGGAGGGACACTGAAGCTTTCTTT. It yields the protein CASRTGRDTEAFF.

The genes are TRBV4-2 and TRBJ1-1; 7 bases are shared with TRBD1. CDR1 is LGHNA, CDR2 YNFKEQ, per germline. This CDR3 comprises 14 residues. V lost 5 bases, J lost 4 bases, and 7 bases stayed unmatched. CDR3 amino acids: CASSEGAGGTEAFF. The CDR3 region has the DNA TGTGCCAGCAGCGAGGGGGCAGGAGGCACTGAAGCTTTCTTT.

This chain uses TRBV6-2 or TRBV6-3 with TRBJ1-3; TRBD1 is a possible D gene (6 bases). CDR3 length: 15 residues. The V gene lost 4 bases and the J gene lost 4 bases, with 14 bases spanning the gap. Germline V gives CDR1 MNHEY, CDR2 SVGEGT. Here the CDR3 reads CASSSGQPLGNTIYF. As DNA, the CDR3 is TGTGCCAGCAGTTCGGGACAACCTTTAGGAAACACCATATATTTT.

This sequence joins TRBV19 and TRBJ1-2, with D possibly matching TRBD1 (5 bases). V shed 4 bases and J shed 0 bases, with 9 bases lying between them. This CDR3 is built from 14 residues. CDR1 LNHDA and CDR2 SQIVND come from the germline V gene (reference sequence). This chain's CDR3 is CASSKKTANYGYTF. CDR3 sequence (DNA): TGTGCCAGTAGTAAAAAGACAGCTAACTATGGCTACACCTTC. The entire variable domain, with the rest obtained from reference TRBV19 and TRBJ1-2, is as follows: DGGITQSPKYLFRKEGQNVTLSCEQNLNHDAMYWYRQDPGQGLRLIYYSQIVNDFQKGDIAEGYSVSREKKESFPLTVTSAQKNPTAFYLCASSKKTANYGYTFGSGTRLTVV.

The rearrangement joins TRBV3-1 (or the pseudogene TRBV3-2) to TRBJ2-5; D not certain. V was shortened by 5 bases and J by 1 base, with 5 bases between the two germline ends. The V gene's germline CDR1 is LGHDT and CDR2 YNNKEL (reference sequence). This CDR3 contains 12 residues. This CDR3 is CASSSTQETQYF. In DNA, the CDR3 is TGTGCCAGCAGCAGCACCCAAGAGACCCAGTACTTC.

This sequence joins TRBV10-2 and TRBJ2-1; 9 positions match TRBD2. Germline CDR1 WSHSY, CDR2 SAAADI. CDR3 length equals 18 residues. V lost 0 bases to trimming and J lost 4 bases; unmatched junction nucleotides: 10. Here the CDR3 DNA reads TGCGCCAGCAGTGAGTCGACTCAAGGACTAGCGACTTACAATGAGCAGTTCTTC. Protein sequence: CASSESTQGLATYNEQFF.

The chain is built from TRBV7-9 and TRBJ1-1, with a possible D match to TRBD1 (5 bases). Germline values: CDR1 SEHNR, CDR2 FQNEAQ (reference sequence). CDR3 size: 16 residues. Trimming took off 0 bases at V and 4 bases at J, with 15 bases between the two ends. As DNA, the CDR3 is TGTGCCAGCAGCTTAGCGGGAGGGCAAGGGGCCACTGAAGCTTTCTTT. Its protein is CASSLAGGQGATEAFF.

The chain links TRBV7-9 to TRBJ1-2; D call uncertain. This CDR3 is built from 11 residues. Germline V gene lookup returns CDR1 SEHNR and CDR2 FQNEAQ (reference sequence). V lost 4 bases and J 8 bases, leaving 8 bases between the germline ends. The CDR3 loop is CASSSYRGYTF. CDR3 coding DNA: TGTGCCAGCAGCTCGTATAGAGGCTACACCTTC.

This clone was observed a handful of times. This chain uses TRBV28 with TRBJ2-2, with 9 nucleotides matching TRBD2. After removal of 6 bases from V and 5 bases from J, the junction contained 4 bases not matched to a gene. Germline CDR1 is MDHEN and CDR2 is SYDVKM. The CDR3 totals 14 residues. The CDR3 loop reads CASRPSGITGELFF. DNA for the CDR3: TGTGCCAGCAGGCCTAGCGGGATTACCGGGGAGCTGTTTTTT.

V is TRBV5-1 and J is TRBJ2-5; 7 positions agree with TRBD2. Per germline, CDR1 SGHRS and CDR2 YFSETQ. CDR3 length: 16 amino acids. Trimming cost V 0 bases and J 2 bases; bases outside gene matches: 7. CDR3: CASSLVSGARQETQYF. CDR3 sequence (DNA): TGCGCCAGCAGCTTGGTCAGCGGGGCTAGACAAGAGACCCAGTACTTC.